This TCR beta chain was captured in a study of vaccination effects on CD4 cells after COVID-19. Antigen-specific CD4+ T cells were expanded (with viral peptide pools) by the ViraFEST assay ahead of sequencing. Following an approximately ten-day culture, CD4+ T cells were purified. Participants were given two doses of BNT162b2 or mRNA-1273 vaccine. J was trimmed by 2 bases and V by 10 bases; bases with no gene match: 14. The CDR3 is 17 amino acids. CDR1 MDHEN and CDR2 SYDVKM come from the germline V gene. On this clone: Its antigen is not known.

Only in-frame clones appear in the TCRdb table, and some are missing; sequencing was by immunoSEQ multiplex PCR. This sample has tens of thousands of clones, with 81% found just once. The origin of this receptor is a human donor who received a COVID-19 vaccine. Some clones in this sample may be carry-over from other donors' samples. The gene calls are TRBV28 and TRBJ2-3; 11 bases align to TRBD2. The sequencing used CD4+ T cells from PBMCs cultured with SARS-CoV-2 spike peptides, collected after COVID-19 vaccination. CDR3 bases: TGTGCCACCTACCCGTCTGGGACTAGCGGTATCACAGATACGCAGTATTTT. Translating gives CATYPSGTSGITDTQYF.